The rows below give T cell receptor beta chains drawn from one sample of a study of blood T cell repertoires in COVID-19. Repertoires were generated with immunoSEQ multiplex PCR, while TCRdb's copy carries only in-frame clones and drops some. Of under 300,000 clones listed, around 88% were seen once; the top ten hold 12%. What was sequenced was peripheral blood. These receptors were taken from a man older than 75 with acute or convalescent COVID-19. The conserved cysteine and the conserved F or W are not part of the CDR3 here.

J gene: TRBJ1-4
V gene: TRBV28
CDR3 protein: ASSFSGPTNEKLF

J gene: TRBJ2-3
V gene: TRBV27
CDR3 protein: ASSLLASTDTQY

J gene: TRBJ1-2
V gene: TRBV2
CDR3 protein: ATDRGGFVSYGYT

J gene: TRBJ1-5
V gene: TRBV19
CDR3 protein: ASSIASGMGNQPQH

J gene: TRBJ1-2
V gene: TRBV23-1
CDR3 protein: ASSLEQGAPGYT

J gene: TRBJ1-3
V gene: TRBV7-2
CDR3 protein: ASSLGGQKGNTIY

J gene: TRBJ2-1
V gene: TRBV2
CDR3 protein: ASSSTSGRHEQF

J gene: TRBJ1-2
V gene: TRBV15
CDR3 protein: ATSKGDSWGYT

J gene: TRBJ2-1
V gene: TRBV5-1
CDR3 protein: ASSPDRSGRALYNEQF

J gene: TRBJ2-3
V gene: TRBV2
CDR3 protein: ASLTSTDTQY

J gene: TRBJ2-7
V gene: TRBV11-2
CDR3 protein: ASSNLITVQY

J gene: TRBJ2-7
V gene: TRBV28
CDR3 protein: ATRTGGTYEQY

J gene: TRBJ2-1
V gene: TRBV5-1
CDR3 protein: ASSPTPSSYNEQF

J gene: TRBJ2-1
V gene: TRBV15
CDR3 protein: ATSRARGGSYNEQF

J gene: TRBJ1-2
V gene: TRBV5-4
CDR3 protein: ASSRDRVGGYT

J gene: TRBJ1-6
V gene: TRBV28
CDR3 protein: ASSSQGKGNSPLH

J gene: TRBJ2-5
V gene: TRBV7-9
CDR3 protein: ASSPGIAGLQETQY

J gene: TRBJ1-3
V gene: TRBV3-1/TRBV3-2
CDR3 protein: ASSQSAGGIY

J gene: TRBJ2-3
V gene: TRBV3-1/TRBV3-2
CDR3 protein: ASSPPRAWRGNTDTQY

J gene: TRBJ1-3
V gene: TRBV19
CDR3 protein: ATTTGGSGNTIY

J gene: TRBJ1-1
V gene: TRBV6-6
CDR3 protein: ASSYSGQAREAF

J gene: TRBJ1-5
V gene: TRBV18
CDR3 protein: ASSPAGSSNQPQH

J gene: TRBJ1-1
V gene: TRBV10-1
CDR3 protein: ASSVKRDLNTEAF

J gene: TRBJ2-2
V gene: TRBV23-1
CDR3 protein: ASSQTGCTGELF

J gene: TRBJ1-4
V gene: TRBV28
CDR3 protein: ASSLLGGTGNEKLF

J gene: TRBJ2-2
V gene: TRBV11-3
CDR3 protein: ASKGTGGTGELF